This T cell receptor beta chain was sequenced in a study of blood T cell repertoires in COVID-19. Study details: The United States, Italy and Spain were the sources of the acute and convalescent COVID-19 samples. PBMCs, B-cell-depleted T cells, or T cells provided the cDNA or gDNA that made up the material.

In the original workflow: Researchers report that nucleated cell counts were estimated from reference gene primer amplification. The assay was immunoSEQ multiplex PCR, and TCRdb's table has in-frame clones only and misses some. V and J calls and clone size come straight from that table; D and trimming were deduced from the DNA. The data show under 45,000 clones, about 90% seen once. Sequencing was carried out using peripheral blood. The TCR comes from a woman of 80 years or more in a cohort sampled during active or convalescent COVID-19.

CDR3 amino acids: CASGQSPQNYEQYF. The CDR3 DNA reads as TGCGCCAGCGGACAGTCACCACAAAACTACGAGCAGTACTTC. The V gene is TRBV5-1, the J gene TRBJ2-7; tentatively, D is TRBD1 (6 bases). The V end was cut by 7 bases, the J end by 3 bases, with 17 bases between. Germline loops: CDR1 SGHRS, CDR2 YFSETQ. The CDR3 has 14 amino acids. Full variable domain (rest looked up from reference TRBV5-1 and TRBJ2-7): KAGVTQTPRYLIKTRGQQVTLSCSPISGHRSVSWYQQTPGQGLQFLFEYFSETQRNKGNFPGRFSGRQFSNSRSEMNVSTLELGDSALYLCASGQSPQNYEQYFGPGTRLTVT.